This entry lists 26 T cell receptor beta chains sequenced from one sample in a study of cytomegalovirus exposure and HLA in healthy donors. The PCR had 60 Vbeta and 13 Jbeta primers. Using immunoSEQ multiplex PCR, the repertoire was profiled, and TCRdb retains in-frame clones only, with some absent. The table has around 210,000 clones, roughly 83% seen once. The sample was PBMCs. Receptors were obtained from a male donor in good health and CMV-seropositive.

The rearrangement joins TRBV9 to TRBJ1-5; D gene unclear. Between the trimmed V and J ends, which lost 0 bases and 4 bases, there was a span of 8 bases. Germline CDR1 is SGDLS and CDR2 is YYNGEE. CDR3 length: 14 residues. The CDR3 loop is CASSVVAVNQPQHF. In DNA, the CDR3 is TGTGCCAGCAGCGTAGTAGCCGTTAATCAGCCCCAGCATTTT.

The chain joins TRBV10-3 to TRBJ2-1, with 9 positions matching TRBD2. Per germline, CDR1 ENHRY and CDR2 SYGVKD. The CDR3 is 14 residues long. J gave up 8 bases and V 9 bases, and 11 bases lay outside the gene matches. The CDR3 sequence is CAIKGGGGAYEQFF. The CDR3 DNA is TGTGCCATAAAGGGGGGCGGGGGGGCTTATGAGCAGTTCTTC.

The sample holds a few counts of this clone. V and J are TRBV2 and TRBJ2-3; 9 nucleotides align to TRBD1. Trimming removed 6 bases from V and 0 bases from J; junction bases left unmatched: 7. Germline assignment: CDR1 SNHLY and CDR2 FYNNEI. This CDR3 region has 16 residues. CDR3 bases: TGTGCCAGCAGCGGCCGGACAGGGGTGAGCACAGATACGCAGTATTTT. It specifies CASSGRTGVSTDTQYF.

The rearrangement links TRBV5-1 to TRBJ1-4; 8 positions agree with TRBD1. Looked up from germline, CDR1 is SGHRS and CDR2 is YFSETQ. This CDR3 comprises 18 residues. Germline trimming cut 4 bases from V and 8 bases from J; bases unmatched to any gene: 19. CDR3 DNA sequence: TGCGCCAGCAGCCTCGGGGGGACAGGCACCCAACGGAGCGAAAAACTGTTTTTT. The encoded protein is CASSLGGTGTQRSEKLFF.

This clone was found a few times. V gene TRBV4-3 combines with J gene TRBJ2-1; D may be TRBD2 (5 bases). V dropped 4 bases and J dropped 8 bases, with 9 bases sitting between them. The germline CDR1 and CDR2 sequences are LGHNA and YSLEER. CDR3 length: 12 residues. The CDR3 bases are TGCGCCAGCAGCCCTGAGGGTTATGAGCAGTTCTTC. This gives the protein CASSPEGYEQFF.

The chain joins TRBV2 to TRBJ1-2; D is unclear. This CDR3 spans 14 amino acids. Trimming removed 3 bases at V and 8 bases at J, with 16 bases between. Germline CDR1 reads SNHLY; CDR2 reads FYNNEI. The CDR3 loop is CASSEPPQSGGYTF. For the CDR3, the DNA is TGTGCCAGCAGTGAGCCGCCCCAATCAGGAGGCTACACCTTC. The whole variable domain, filled in from reference TRBV2 and TRBJ1-2, reads EPEVTQTPSHQVTQMGQEVILRCVPISNHLYFYWYRQILGQKVEFLVSFYNNEISEKSEIFDDQFSVERPDGSNFTLKIRSTKLEDSAMYFCASSEPPQSGGYTFGSGTRLTVV.

The chain is built from TRBV5-1 and TRBJ1-3; D is uncertain. The V end was cut by 4 bases, the J end by 0 bases, with 11 bases between. The CDR3 spans 15 residues. In germline, CDR1 is SGHRS, CDR2 YFSETQ. CDR3 loop: CASSPEGSSGNTIYF. CDR3 nucleotides: TGCGCCAGCAGCCCCGAGGGCAGCTCTGGAAACACCATATATTTT.

The rearrangement uses TRBV6-1 and TRBJ1-6; no firm D call. This CDR3 comprises 13 residues. Germline V gene data show CDR1 as MNHNS and CDR2 as SASEGT. V was cut by 6 bases and J by 9 bases, with 12 bases left in between. As DNA, the CDR3 is TGTGCCAGCAGAGCGGACGGATTTTCACCCCTCCACTTT. Translation gives CASRADGFSPLHF.

In nucleotides, the CDR3 is TGTGCCAGCAGCTCAGCGGGAGGCGAGCAGTACTTC. It encodes CASSSAGGEQYF. J is TRBJ2-7 and V is TRBV7-3; 9 positions match TRBD2. Germline loops: CDR1 SGHTA, CDR2 FQGTGA. V shed 4 bases, J shed 6 bases, and the junction held 1 base outside the gene matches. The CDR3 runs 12 residues.

V is TRBV9 and J is TRBJ2-3; 9 nucleotides match TRBD2. In germline, CDR1 is SGDLS, CDR2 YYNGEE. V lost 0 bases and J lost 4; bases outside the gene matches: 6. The length of the CDR3 is 16 residues. CDR3 in amino acids: CASSVGRGGAPDTQYF. CDR3 coding DNA: TGTGCCAGCAGCGTAGGGCGGGGGGGCGCTCCAGATACGCAGTATTTT.

V is TRBV4-1 and J is TRBJ1-5, with 7 bases lining up with TRBD1. This CDR3 is 14 amino acids long. From germline, CDR1 is MGHRA and CDR2 YSYEKL. V shed 1 base and J 5 bases; nucleotides not matched to a gene: 2. The CDR3 sequence is CASSQGTGYQPQHF. The CDR3 bases are TGCGCCAGCAGCCAAGGGACAGGCTATCAGCCCCAGCATTTT.

The chain combines TRBV19 with TRBJ2-2, with 7 bases identical to TRBD1. The CDR3 length is 15 residues. Germline trimming cut 9 bases from V and 6 bases from J; bases unmatched to any gene: 13. The germline CDR1 and CDR2 sequences are LNHDA and SQIVND (reference sequence). The CDR3 sequence is CASKDRTGASGELFF. The CDR3 bases are TGTGCCAGCAAAGACCGGACAGGAGCGTCCGGGGAGCTGTTTTTT.

V and J are TRBV19 and TRBJ2-3; 9 bases align to TRBD1. The CDR3 is made up of 16 amino acids. The ends lost 4 bases at V and 0 bases at J; junction bases unmatched: 5. In germline, CDR1 is LNHDA, CDR2 SQIVND (reference sequence). For the CDR3, the DNA is TGTGCCAGTAGTAAGGGACAGGGAATCAGCACAGATACGCAGTATTTT. Amino acid sequence: CASSKGQGISTDTQYF.

The genes are TRBV19 and TRBJ1-5; 7 bases are a match to TRBD1. Trimming removed 5 bases from V and 0 bases from J; junction bases left unmatched: 4. The CDR3 length is 15 residues. Germline values: CDR1 LNHDA, CDR2 SQIVND (reference sequence). The CDR3 region has the DNA TGTGCCAGTAGTGGGACAGTTCATAGCAATCAGCCCCAGCATTTT. Protein sequence: CASSGTVHSNQPQHF.

This clone appeared once. The chain links TRBV7-2 to TRBJ1-3; 7 positions match TRBD1. V dropped 5 bases and J dropped 0; count of bases not matched to a gene: 1. The CDR3 covers 14 residues. From germline, CDR1 is SGHTA and CDR2 FQGNSA. The CDR3 DNA reads TGTGCCAGCAGCCACAGGGGCTCTGGAAACACCATATATTTT. Translation: CASSHRGSGNTIYF.

The sample holds a few counts of this clone. J is TRBJ1-1 and V is TRBV7-3; weak D call: TRBD1 (6 bases). The CDR3 has 14 residues. Per germline, CDR1 SGHTA and CDR2 FQGTGA. Trimming took off 6 bases at V and 4 bases at J, with 15 bases between the two ends. The CDR3 loop is CASRPGQWSTEAFF. The CDR3 nucleotides are TGTGCCAGCAGACCTGGACAGTGGAGCACTGAAGCTTTCTTT.

This clone was seen just once. This rearrangement joins TRBV5-6 to TRBJ2-2, with TRBD1 identical over 9 bases. V gave up 4 bases and J gave up 7 bases; unmatched junction bases: 11. This CDR3 region has 16 residues. The germline CDR1 and CDR2 sequences are SGHDT and YYEEEE. The DNA for the CDR3 is TGTGCCAGCAGCACGCCGGGACAGGGTTTCGGCGGGGAGCTGTTTTTT. Protein product: CASSTPGQGFGGELFF. Using reference TRBV5-6 and TRBJ2-2 for the parts outside the CDR3, the full variable domain is DAGVTQSPTHLIKTRGQQVTLRCSPKSGHDTVSWYQQALGQGPQFIFQYYEEEERQRGNFPDRFSGHQFPNYSSELNVNALLLGDSALYLCASSTPGQGFGGELFFGEGSRLTVL.

The chain recombines TRBV19 with TRBJ1-1, with a possible D match to TRBD1 (6 bases). Germline V lookup: CDR1 LNHDA, CDR2 SQIVND (reference sequence). Trimming removed 2 bases at V and 0 bases at J, with 22 bases between. The CDR3 consists of 19 residues. This chain's CDR3 is CASSIIGADSRIMNTEAFF. In DNA form, the CDR3 reads TGTGCCAGTAGTATAATCGGTGCGGACAGCCGAATAATGAACACTGAAGCTTTCTTT.

V is TRBV10-2 and J is TRBJ2-7; D gene ambiguous. The V gene's germline CDR1 is WSHSY and CDR2 SAAADI. The length of the CDR3 is 12 residues. V lost 0 bases, J lost 2 bases, and 2 bases lay in between. The CDR3 DNA sequence: TGCGCCAGCAGTGAGTCCACCTACGAGCAGTACTTC. Protein: CASSESTYEQYF.

This clone appeared a few times. V usage is TRBV7-9 and J usage is TRBJ1-1; D may be TRBD1 (5 bases). The CDR3 totals 13 residues. Trimming removed 1 base from V and 8 bases from J, with 11 bases in between. Germline CDR1 and CDR2: SEHNR and FQNEAQ (reference sequence). The CDR3 DNA follows: TGTGCCAGCAGCTTAGAAGGCAAGGGGGAAGCTTTCTTT. As protein: CASSLEGKGEAFF.

The chain joins TRBV19 to TRBJ1-5, with D perhaps matching TRBD1 (6 bases). Germline V CDR1 and CDR2: LNHDA, SQIVND (reference sequence). Trimming removed 8 bases at V and 1 base at J, with 12 bases between. This CDR3 has 14 amino acids. The CDR3 DNA sequence: TGTGCCAGTGACAGGTGGTTAAGCAATCAGCCCCAGCATTTT. It is translated as CASDRWLSNQPQHF. Using reference TRBV19 and TRBJ1-5 for the parts outside the CDR3, the full variable domain is DGGITQSPKYLFRKEGQNVTLSCEQNLNHDAMYWYRQDPGQGLRLIYYSQIVNDFQKGDIAEGYSVSREKKESFPLTVTSAQKNPTAFYLCASDRWLSNQPQHFGDGTRLSIL.

The V call is TRBV30, the J call TRBJ2-1, with TRBD2 matching 8 bases. The V gene's germline CDR1 is GTSNPN and CDR2 SVGIG (reference sequence). The CDR3 loop spans 16 amino acids. Trimming cost V 0 bases and J 1 base; bases outside gene matches: 5. CDR3 in amino acids: CAWSVAGGASYNEQFF. As DNA, the CDR3 is TGTGCCTGGAGTGTTGCCGGGGGGGCGTCCTACAATGAGCAGTTCTTC.

The V and J genes are TRBV25-1 and TRBJ1-5; D might be TRBD1 (5 bases). The CDR3 is 13 amino acids. From germline, CDR1 is MGHDK and CDR2 SYGVNS. V was pared by 3 bases and J by 5 bases, with 8 bases between. The CDR3 DNA sequence: TGTGCCAGCAGTGAGTGGGGGGATCAGCCCCAGCATTTT. Amino acid sequence: CASSEWGDQPQHF.

This chain uses TRBV5-6 with TRBJ2-3; no definite D call. Germline CDR1 reads SGHDT; CDR2 reads YYEEEE. Trimming left V 0 bases short and J 2 bases short, with 7 bases between. The CDR3 length is 14 residues. CDR3 sequence reads: CASSLGQYTDTQYF. In nucleotides, the CDR3 is TGTGCCAGCAGCTTGGGCCAGTACACAGATACGCAGTATTTT.

The CDR3 DNA reads as TGCGCCAGCAGATATGGACTCGGGTATGAAAAACTGTTTTTT. It translates to CASRYGLGYEKLFF. This chain uses TRBV4-1 with TRBJ1-4; D unresolved. Germline CDR1 reads MGHRA; CDR2 reads YSYEKL. The CDR3 length is 14 residues. The V end lost 6 bases, the J end lost 6 bases, and 14 bases lay between the germline ends.

The chain is built from TRBV5-4 and TRBJ2-7, with TRBD2 as a possible D gene (7 bases). The CDR3 is 17 amino acids. Trimming took off 4 bases at V and 2 bases at J, with 22 bases between the two ends. Germline V gene lookup returns CDR1 SGHNT and CDR2 YYREEE (reference sequence). The CDR3 protein is CASSPQVGGAEAYEQYF. In DNA, the CDR3 is TGTGCCAGCAGCCCCCAGGTTGGGGGGGCGGAGGCCTACGAGCAGTACTTC. Full variable domain (rest looked up from reference TRBV5-4 and TRBJ2-7): ETGVTQSPTHLIKTRGQQVTLRCSSQSGHNTVSWYQQALGQGPQFIFQYYREEENGRGNFPPRFSGLQFPNYSSELNVNALELDDSALYLCASSPQVGGAEAYEQYFGPGTRLTVT.